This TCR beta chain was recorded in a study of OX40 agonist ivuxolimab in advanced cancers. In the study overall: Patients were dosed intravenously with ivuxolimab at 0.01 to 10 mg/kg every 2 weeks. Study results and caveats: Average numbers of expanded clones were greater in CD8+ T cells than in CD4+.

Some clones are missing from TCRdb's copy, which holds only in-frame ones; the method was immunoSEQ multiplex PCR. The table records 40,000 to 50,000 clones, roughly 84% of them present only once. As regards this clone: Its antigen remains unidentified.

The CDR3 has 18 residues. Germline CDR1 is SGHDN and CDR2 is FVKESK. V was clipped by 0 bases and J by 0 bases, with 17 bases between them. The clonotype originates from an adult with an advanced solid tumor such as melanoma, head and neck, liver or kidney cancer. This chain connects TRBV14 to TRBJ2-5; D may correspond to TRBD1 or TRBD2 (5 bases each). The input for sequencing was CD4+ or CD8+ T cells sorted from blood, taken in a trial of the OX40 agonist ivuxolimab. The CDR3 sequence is CASSQDLAGPAYQETQYF. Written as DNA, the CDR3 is TGTGCCAGCAGCCAAGATCTAGCAGGGCCCGCGTACCAAGAGACCCAGTACTTC.